Sequencing of this T cell receptor (beta chain) was carried out in a study of OX40 agonist ivuxolimab in advanced cancers. This clone came up once. Antigen specificity is unknown. Trimming took off 7 bases at V and 7 bases at J, with 15 bases between the two ends. This CDR3 has 13 amino acids. Per germline, CDR1 SGHRS and CDR2 YFSETQ. Produced via immunoSEQ multiplex PCR; TCRdb's table is partial and in-frame only. This sample yields 60,000 or so clones, of which 88% are seen a single time; about 5.5% belongs to the top ten. The study's findings and limits: Part of the nonresponder group also had normalized T-cell clonal expansion that was low. Doses of 0.1 to 3.0 mg/kg were accompanied by clonal expansion of CD4+ and CD8+ blood T cells by week 6.

Autoimmune disease history or systemic immunosuppression barred patients. The chain uses TRBV5-1 and TRBJ2-1; D call uncertain. The specimen was CD4+ or CD8+ T cells sorted from blood, collected in a trial of the OX40 agonist ivuxolimab. The sequence derives from an adult with an advanced solid tumor such as melanoma, head and neck, liver or kidney cancer. CDR3 sequence: CASCETAKNEQFF. The CDR3 DNA reads TGCGCCAGCTGTGAGACCGCAAAGAATGAGCAGTTCTTC.